This T cell receptor (beta chain) was documented in a study of tissue T cells after allogeneic stem cell transplantation. This CDR3 is built from 15 residues. In germline, CDR1 is MNHEY, CDR2 SVGEGT. The junction had 6 bases not matched to a gene; V was cut back by 0 bases and J by 4 bases. Points from the study as a whole: TCR repertoires tracked anatomic similarity, regardless of disease or transplant status. Motif-based clustering found tissue-specific repertoire signatures shared across patients, though few clones were shared. Tissue-detected TCR repertoire was only partly captured by blood and spleen T cells.

In its sample, this clone was seen a few times. Antigen: not known. Clones were sequenced by immunoSEQ multiplex PCR, and TCRdb holds only the in-frame ones, with some missing. The sample holds approximately 9,700 clones, around 64% seen once. The chain couples TRBV6-2 or TRBV6-3 to TRBJ2-7, with 7 bases lining up with TRBD1. This receptor was obtained from a woman aged 18-55 years with breast cancer. The sample was tissue from the ileum, taken at autopsy. The CDR3 region has the DNA TGTGCCAGCAGTTACTCACGACAGGGAGAATACGAGCAGTACTTC. It yields the protein CASSYSRQGEYEQYF.